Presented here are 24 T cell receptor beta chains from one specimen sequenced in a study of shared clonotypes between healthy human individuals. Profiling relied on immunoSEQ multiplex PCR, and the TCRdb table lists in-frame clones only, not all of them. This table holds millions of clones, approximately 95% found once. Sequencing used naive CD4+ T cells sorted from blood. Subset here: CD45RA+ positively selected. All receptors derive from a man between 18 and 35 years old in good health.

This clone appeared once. CDR3 nucleotide sequence: TGTGCCAGCGCCCGGACAGTCGGAATGAACACTGAAGCTTTCTTT. Residues: CASARTVGMNTEAFF. The chain employs TRBV6-5 and TRBJ1-1; tentative D call: TRBD1 (6 bases). Trimming cost V 8 bases and J 0 bases, with 16 bases left between them. CDR3 length: 15 amino acids. Germline lookup yields CDR1 MNHEY and CDR2 SVGAGI.

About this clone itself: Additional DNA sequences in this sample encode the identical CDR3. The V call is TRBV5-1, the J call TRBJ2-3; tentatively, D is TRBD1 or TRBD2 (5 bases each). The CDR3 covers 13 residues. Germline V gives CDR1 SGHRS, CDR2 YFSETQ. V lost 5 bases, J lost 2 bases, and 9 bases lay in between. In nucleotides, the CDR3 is TGCGCCAGCAGAAGGGGAGACACAGATACGCAGTATTTT. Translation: CASRRGDTDTQYF.

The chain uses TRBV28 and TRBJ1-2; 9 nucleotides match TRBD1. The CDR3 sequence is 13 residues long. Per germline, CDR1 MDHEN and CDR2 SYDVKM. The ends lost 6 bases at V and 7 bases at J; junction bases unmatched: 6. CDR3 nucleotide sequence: TGTGCCAGCAGCCCACCGGACAGGGGTGGCTACACCTTC. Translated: CASSPPDRGGYTF.

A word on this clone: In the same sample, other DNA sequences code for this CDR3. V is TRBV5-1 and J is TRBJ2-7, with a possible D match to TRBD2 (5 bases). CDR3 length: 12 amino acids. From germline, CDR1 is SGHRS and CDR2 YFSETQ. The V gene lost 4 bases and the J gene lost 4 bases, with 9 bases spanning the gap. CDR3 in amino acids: CASSLGVYEQYF. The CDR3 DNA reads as TGCGCCAGCAGCCTCGGGGTATACGAGCAGTACTTC.

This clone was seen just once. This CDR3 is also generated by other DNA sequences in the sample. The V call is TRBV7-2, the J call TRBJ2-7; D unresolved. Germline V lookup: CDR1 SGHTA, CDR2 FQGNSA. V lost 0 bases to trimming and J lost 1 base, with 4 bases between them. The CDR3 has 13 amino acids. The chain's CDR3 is CASSLARSYEQYF. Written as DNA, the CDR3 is TGTGCCAGCAGCTTAGCTAGGTCCTACGAGCAGTACTTC.

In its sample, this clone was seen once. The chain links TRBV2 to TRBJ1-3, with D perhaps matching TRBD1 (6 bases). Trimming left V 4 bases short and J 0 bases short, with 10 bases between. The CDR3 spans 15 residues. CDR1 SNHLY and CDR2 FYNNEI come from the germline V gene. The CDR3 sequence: CASSVNRVSGNTIYF. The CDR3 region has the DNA TGTGCCAGCAGTGTGAACAGGGTCTCTGGAAACACCATATATTTT.

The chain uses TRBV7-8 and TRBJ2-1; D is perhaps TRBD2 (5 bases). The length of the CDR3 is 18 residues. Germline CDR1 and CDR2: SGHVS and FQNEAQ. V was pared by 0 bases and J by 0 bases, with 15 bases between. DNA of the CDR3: TGTGCCAGCAGCTTAGCTCGGGGTTGGAGTTCCTCCTACAATGAGCAGTTCTTC. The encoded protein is CASSLARGWSSSYNEQFF. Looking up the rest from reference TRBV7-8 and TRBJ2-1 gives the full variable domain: GAGVSQSPRYKVAKRGQDVALRCDPISGHVSLFWYQQALGQGPEFLTYFQNEAQLDKSGLPSDRFFAERPEGSVSTLKIQRTQQEDSAVYLCASSLARGWSSSYNEQFFGPGTRLTVL.

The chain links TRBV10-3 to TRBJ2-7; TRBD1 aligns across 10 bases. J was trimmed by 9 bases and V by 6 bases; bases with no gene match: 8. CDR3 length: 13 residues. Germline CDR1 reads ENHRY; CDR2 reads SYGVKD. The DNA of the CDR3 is TGTGCCATCAGGGTCGGGACAGGGGAAGGGCAGTACTTC. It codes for CAIRVGTGEGQYF.

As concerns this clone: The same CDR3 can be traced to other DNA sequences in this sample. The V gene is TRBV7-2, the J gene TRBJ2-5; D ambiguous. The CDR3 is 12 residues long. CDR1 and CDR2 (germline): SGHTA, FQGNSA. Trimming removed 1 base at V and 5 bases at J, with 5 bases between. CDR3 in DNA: TGTGCCAGCAGCTTAGGGCGGGAGACCCAGTACTTC. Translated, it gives CASSLGRETQYF.

CDR3 protein: CSVPRQNQETQYF. CDR3 coding DNA: TGCAGCGTTCCTAGACAAAACCAAGAGACCCAGTACTTC. J is TRBJ2-5 and V is TRBV29-1; D gene uncertain. This CDR3 region has 13 residues. Germline CDR1 reads SQVTM; CDR2 reads ANQGSEA. V lost 5 bases to trimming and J lost 0 bases, with 10 bases between them.

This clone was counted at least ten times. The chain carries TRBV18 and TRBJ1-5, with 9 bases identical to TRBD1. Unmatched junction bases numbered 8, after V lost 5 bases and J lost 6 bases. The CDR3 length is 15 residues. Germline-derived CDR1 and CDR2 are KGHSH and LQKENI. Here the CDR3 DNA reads TGTGCCAGCTCAGCCCCGGGACAGGGCGTTCAGCCCCAGCATTTT. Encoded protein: CASSAPGQGVQPQHF.

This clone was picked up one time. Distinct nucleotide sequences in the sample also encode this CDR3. The CDR3 coding sequence is TGCGCCAGCAGCGTGGGGACGGCTAACACCGGGGAGCTGTTTTTT. It specifies CASSVGTANTGELFF. J is TRBJ2-2 and V is TRBV5-1, with D perhaps matching TRBD1 or TRBD2 (5 bases each). The CDR3 runs to 15 residues. The V end lost 4 bases, the J end lost 2 bases, and 12 bases lay between the germline ends. CDR1 is SGHRS, CDR2 YFSETQ, per germline. The complete variable domain, with remaining parts taken from reference TRBV5-1 and TRBJ2-2, reads KAGVTQTPRYLIKTRGQQVTLSCSPISGHRSVSWYQQTPGQGLQFLFEYFSETQRNKGNFPGRFSGRQFSNSRSEMNVSTLELGDSALYLCASSVGTANTGELFFGEGSRLTVL.

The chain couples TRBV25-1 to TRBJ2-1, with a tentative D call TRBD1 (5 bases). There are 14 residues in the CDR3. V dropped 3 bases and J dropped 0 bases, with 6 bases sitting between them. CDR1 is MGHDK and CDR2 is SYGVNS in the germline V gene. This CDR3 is CASSEQGSYNEQFF. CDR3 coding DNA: TGTGCCAGCAGTGAGCAGGGCTCCTACAATGAGCAGTTCTTC.

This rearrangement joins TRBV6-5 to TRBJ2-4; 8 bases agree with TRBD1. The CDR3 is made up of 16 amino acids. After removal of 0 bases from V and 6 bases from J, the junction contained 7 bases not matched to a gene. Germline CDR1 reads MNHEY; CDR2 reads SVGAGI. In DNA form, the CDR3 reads TGTGCCAGCAGTTACTCACGGCAGGGGGCCGCAAACATTCAGTACTTC. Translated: CASSYSRQGAANIQYF.

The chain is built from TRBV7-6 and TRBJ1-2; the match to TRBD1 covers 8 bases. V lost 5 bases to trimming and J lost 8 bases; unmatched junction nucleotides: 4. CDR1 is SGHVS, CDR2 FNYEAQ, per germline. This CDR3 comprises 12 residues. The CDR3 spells CASSPRTGGYTF. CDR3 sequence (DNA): TGTGCCAGCAGCCCCAGGACAGGGGGCTACACCTTC.

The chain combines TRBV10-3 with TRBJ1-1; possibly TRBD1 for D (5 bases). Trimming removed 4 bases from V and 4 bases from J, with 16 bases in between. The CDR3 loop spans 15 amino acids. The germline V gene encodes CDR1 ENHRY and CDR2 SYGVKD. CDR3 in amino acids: CAISGGRQGGTEAFF. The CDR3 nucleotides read TGTGCCATCAGTGGGGGTCGGCAGGGAGGCACTGAAGCTTTCTTT.

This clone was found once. As DNA, the CDR3 is TGTGCCAGCTCACCAGGGTACGGGGGCAATCAGCCCCAGCATTTT. Its translation: CASSPGYGGNQPQHF. The chain is built from TRBV18 and TRBJ1-5; D remains ambiguous. The CDR3 is made up of 15 amino acids. Trimming left V 2 bases short and J 2 bases short, with 10 bases between. The germline gives CDR1 KGHSH, CDR2 LQKENI.

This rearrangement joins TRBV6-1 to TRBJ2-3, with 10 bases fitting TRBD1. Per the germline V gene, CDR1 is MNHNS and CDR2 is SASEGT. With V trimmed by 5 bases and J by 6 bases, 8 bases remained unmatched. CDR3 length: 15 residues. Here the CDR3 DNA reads TGTGCCAGCAGTTTGTCGACAGGGGGCTTTGATACGCAGTATTTT. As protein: CASSLSTGGFDTQYF.

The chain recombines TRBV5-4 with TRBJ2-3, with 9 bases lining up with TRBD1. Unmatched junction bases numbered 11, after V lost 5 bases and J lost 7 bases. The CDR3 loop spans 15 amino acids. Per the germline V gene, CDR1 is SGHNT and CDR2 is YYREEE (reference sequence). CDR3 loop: CASSSTGGVGNTQYF. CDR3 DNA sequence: TGTGCCAGCAGTTCCACAGGGGGCGTGGGTAATACGCAGTATTTT.

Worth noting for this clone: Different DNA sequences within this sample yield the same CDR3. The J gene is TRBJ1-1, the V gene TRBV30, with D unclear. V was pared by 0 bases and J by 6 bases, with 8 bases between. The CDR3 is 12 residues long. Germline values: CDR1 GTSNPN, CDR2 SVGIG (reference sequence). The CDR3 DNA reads TGTGCCTGGAGTGTCCTGGTCGCTGAAGCTTTCTTT. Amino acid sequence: CAWSVLVAEAFF.

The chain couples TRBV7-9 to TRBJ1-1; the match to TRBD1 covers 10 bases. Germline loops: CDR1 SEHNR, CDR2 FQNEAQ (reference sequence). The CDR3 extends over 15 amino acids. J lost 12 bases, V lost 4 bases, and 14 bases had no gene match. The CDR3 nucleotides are TGTGCCAGCAGCTCCTCCGGGACAGGGGCGTTCGGATCTTTCTTT. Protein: CASSSSGTGAFGSFF.

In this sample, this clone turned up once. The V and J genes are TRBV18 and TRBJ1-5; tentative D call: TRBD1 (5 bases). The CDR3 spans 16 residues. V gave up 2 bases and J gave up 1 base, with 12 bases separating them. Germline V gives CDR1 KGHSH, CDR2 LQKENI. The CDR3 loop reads CASSPIGALSNQPQHF. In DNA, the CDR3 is TGTGCCAGCTCACCAATCGGGGCATTAAGCAATCAGCCCCAGCATTTT.

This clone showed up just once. CDR3 region: CASLLARGNIQYF. For the CDR3, the DNA is TGTGCCAGCCTTCTAGCGAGAGGAAACATTCAGTACTTC. The V call is TRBV2, the J call TRBJ2-4; possibly TRBD2 for D (6 bases). V lost 8 bases and J 6 bases, leaving 14 bases between the germline ends. Looked up from germline, CDR1 is SNHLY and CDR2 is FYNNEI. The CDR3 has 13 amino acids.

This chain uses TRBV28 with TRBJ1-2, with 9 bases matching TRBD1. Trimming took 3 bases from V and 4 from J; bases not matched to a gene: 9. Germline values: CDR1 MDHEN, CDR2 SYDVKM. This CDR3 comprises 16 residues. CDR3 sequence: CASSFSPGQGVYGYTF. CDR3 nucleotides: TGTGCCAGCAGTTTTTCCCCGGGACAGGGTGTCTATGGCTACACCTTC.